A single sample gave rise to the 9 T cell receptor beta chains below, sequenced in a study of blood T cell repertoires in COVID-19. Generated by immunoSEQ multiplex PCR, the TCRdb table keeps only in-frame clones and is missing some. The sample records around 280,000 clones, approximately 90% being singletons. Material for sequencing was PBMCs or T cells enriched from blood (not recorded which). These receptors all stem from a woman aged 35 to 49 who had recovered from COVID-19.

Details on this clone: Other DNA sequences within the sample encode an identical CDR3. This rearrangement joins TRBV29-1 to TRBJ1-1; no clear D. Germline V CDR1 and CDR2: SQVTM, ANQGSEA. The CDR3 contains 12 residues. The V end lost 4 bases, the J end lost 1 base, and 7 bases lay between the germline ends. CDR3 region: CSVGLPNTEAFF. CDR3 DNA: TGCAGCGTTGGACTGCCGAACACTGAAGCTTTCTTT.

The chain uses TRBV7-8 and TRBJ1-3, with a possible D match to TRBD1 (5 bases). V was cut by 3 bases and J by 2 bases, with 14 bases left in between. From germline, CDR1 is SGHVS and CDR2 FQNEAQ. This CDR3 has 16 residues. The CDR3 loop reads CASSLGGGGPGNTIYF. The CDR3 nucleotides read TGTGCCAGCAGCTTGGGGGGTGGAGGGCCTGGAAACACCATATATTTT.

The CDR3, as DNA: TGTGCCAGCAGAAGCGGTTGGGGGCTTTCCTACGAGCAGTACTTC. Encoded protein: CASRSGWGLSYEQYF. The chain joins TRBV6-5 to TRBJ2-7; D possibly corresponds to TRBD1 (6 bases). Trimming removed 6 bases at V and 1 base at J, with 16 bases between. Germline CDR1 and CDR2: MNHEY and SVGAGI. This CDR3 spans 15 amino acids.

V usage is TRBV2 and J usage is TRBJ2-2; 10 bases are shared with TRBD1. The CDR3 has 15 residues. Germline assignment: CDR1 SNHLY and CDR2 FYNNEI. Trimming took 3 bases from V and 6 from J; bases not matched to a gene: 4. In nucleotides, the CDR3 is TGTGCCAGCAGTGACGACAGGGGGCGGGCCGGGGAGCTGTTTTTT. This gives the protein CASSDDRGRAGELFF.

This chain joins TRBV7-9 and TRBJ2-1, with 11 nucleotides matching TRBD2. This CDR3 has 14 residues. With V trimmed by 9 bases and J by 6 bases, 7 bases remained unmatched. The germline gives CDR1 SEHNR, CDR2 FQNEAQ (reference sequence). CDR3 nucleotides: TGTGCCAGTCGAGTAGCGGGAGGGGGCAATGAGCAGTTCTTC. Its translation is CASRVAGGGNEQFF.

The CDR3, as DNA: TGTGCCAGCAGTGACTACAGGAAAATTAATGAAAAACTGTTTTTT. Protein sequence: CASSDYRKINEKLFF. The genes are TRBV6-4 and TRBJ1-4; the D gene is possibly TRBD1 (5 bases). The CDR3 is 15 amino acids. Trimming cost V 1 base and J 4 bases, with 10 bases left between them. CDR1 is MRHNA and CDR2 is SNTAGT in the germline V gene.

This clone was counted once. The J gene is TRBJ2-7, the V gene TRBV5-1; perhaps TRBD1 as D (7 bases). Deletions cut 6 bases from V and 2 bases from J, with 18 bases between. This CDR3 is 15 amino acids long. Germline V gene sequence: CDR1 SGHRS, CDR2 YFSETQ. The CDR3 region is CASTLDREVTYEQYF. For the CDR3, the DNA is TGCGCCAGCACCCTCGACAGGGAGGTCACCTACGAGCAGTACTTC.

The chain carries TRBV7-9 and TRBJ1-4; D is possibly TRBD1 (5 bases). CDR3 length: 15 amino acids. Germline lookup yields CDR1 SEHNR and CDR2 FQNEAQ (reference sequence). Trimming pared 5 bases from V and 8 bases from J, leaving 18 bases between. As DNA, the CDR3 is TGTGCCAGCAGCCCTCGGCGGGGGACGGGCGAAAAACTGTTTTTT. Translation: CASSPRRGTGEKLFF.

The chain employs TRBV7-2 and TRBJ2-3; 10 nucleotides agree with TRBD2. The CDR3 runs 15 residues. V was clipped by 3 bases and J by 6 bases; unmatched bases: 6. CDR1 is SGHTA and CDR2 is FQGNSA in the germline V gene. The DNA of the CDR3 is TGTGCCAGCAGCTTCGCTAGCGGGAGATCTGATACGCAGTATTTT. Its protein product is CASSFASGRSDTQYF.